The rows below give T cell receptor beta chains drawn from one sample of a study of T cell changes during pregnancy in multiple sclerosis. Libraries were prepared by immunoSEQ multiplex PCR; TCRdb keeps only in-frame clonotypes and omits some of them. The sample yields more than 40,000 clones, about nine tenths seen once. The sample consisted of CD8+ T cells from peripheral blood mononuclear cells, taken after pregnancy. These receptors were collected from a female donor with multiple sclerosis, enrolled in a pregnancy study. Each CDR3 is given with its conserved first and last residue. D genes are given only for firm matches. Size is stated for part of the rows, as once, few or many counts, or as a class when the clone is expanded.

TRBV5-1	.	TRBJ2-5	.	TGCGCCAGCAGCTTGGAAGCTTCTTCTAGCCAAGAGACCCAGTACTTC	CASSLEASSSQETQYF
TRBV11-2	TRBD2	TRBJ2-7	.	TGTGCCAGCAGCTTAGGCTCTGAGCGGGGTTACGAGCAGTACTTC	CASSLGSERGYEQYF
TRBV30	.	TRBJ1-2	.	TGTGCCTGGAATCAGGACCCCGGACTCGACTATGGCTACACCTTC	CAWNQDPGLDYGYTF
TRBV5-1	TRBD1	TRBJ1-1	.	TGCGCCAGCAGCCCCGGACAGGTTGCTGAAGCTTTCTTT	CASSPGQVAEAFF
TRBV19	.	TRBJ1-5	.	TGTGCCAGTAGTATAGATGAGTCCTATAGCAATCAGCCCCAGCATTTT	CASSIDESYSNQPQHF
TRBV30	TRBD1	TRBJ1-2	.	TGTGCCTGGAGTCCGGAGGGGGCGTCGGTTTTTAACTATGGCTACACCTTC	CAWSPEGASVFNYGYTF
TRBV5-1	TRBD2	TRBJ2-1	.	TGCGCCAGCAGCACGACTAGCGGGGGTACCTACAATGAGCAGTTCTTC	CASSTTSGGTYNEQFF
TRBV29-1	.	TRBJ1-1	.	TGCAGCGTTGTGCGGGAGGACACTGAAGCTTTCTTT	CSVVREDTEAFF
TRBV9	.	TRBJ2-1	.	TGTGCCAGCAGCGCCCTTAGCGGCTACTCCTACAATGAGCAGTTCTTC	CASSALSGYSYNEQFF
TRBV5-1	TRBD1	TRBJ2-1	.	TGCGCCAGCAGCCACCGGGACAGGAACTACAATGAGCAGTTCTTC	CASSHRDRNYNEQFF
TRBV6-1	.	TRBJ2-7	many	TGTGCCACTGGTAGCTTCTACGAGCAGTACTTC	CATGSFYEQYF
TRBV11-2	.	TRBJ2-2	.	TGTGCCAGCAGCTTAGTAGGGGTTGGCGGGGAGCTGTTTTTT	CASSLVGVGGELFF
TRBV6-5	.	TRBJ1-1	.	TGTGCCAGCAGAGCAGGGTTTAAGCTGACTGAAGCTTTCTTT	CASRAGFKLTEAFF
TRBV4-3	.	TRBJ1-1	.	TGCGCCAGCAGCCAAGTCCTAGGGGAGGACACTGAAGCTTTCTTT	CASSQVLGEDTEAFF
TRBV7-6	.	TRBJ1-2	once	TGTGCCAGCAGCTTAGCGTCAGGGGAAGGCTACACCTTC	CASSLASGEGYTF
TRBV29-1	TRBD1	TRBJ1-2	.	TGCAGCGTTGAAGTTGACAGGGGGCCGGACTATGGCTACACCTTT	CSVEVDRGPDYGYTF
TRBV19	TRBD2	TRBJ2-1	few	TGTGCCAGTAGTATAAATGGGGCGGGAGCCTACAATGAGCAGTTCTTC	CASSINGAGAYNEQFF
TRBV2	.	TRBJ2-1	.	TGTGCCAGCAGATTTGACCCGGGCAATGAGCAGTTCTTC	CASRFDPGNEQFF
TRBV7-6	.	TRBJ2-5	.	TGTGCCAGCAGCTCCGAGGCGGGTCTCCAAGAGACCCAGTACTTC	CASSSEAGLQETQYF
TRBV18	.	TRBJ1-1	.	TGTGCCAGCTCACCAAGCGGCCGGGTAGTTGGCACTGAAGCTTTCTTT	CASSPSGRVVGTEAFF
TRBV5-6	.	TRBJ1-5	.	TGTGCCAGCAGCTTGGGAGCCGGTCATGGGGCTAGCAATCAGCCCCAGCATTTT	CASSLGAGHGASNQPQHF
TRBV14	.	TRBJ1-1	.	TGTGCCAGCAGCCTAGGGGGGGCCACTGAAGCTTTCTTT	CASSLGGATEAFF
TRBV10-1	.	TRBJ1-1	.	TGCGCCAGCAGTACGGACCGCGGGTGGGACACTGAAGCTTTCTTT	CASSTDRGWDTEAFF
TRBV2	TRBD2	TRBJ2-7	.	TGTGCCAGCAGTGCCGGACTAGCGGGATCATACGAGCAGTACTTC	CASSAGLAGSYEQYF
TRBV5-4	TRBD2	TRBJ2-7	.	TGTGCCAGCAGCTGGGGGGGGTTCAGGAGCGGGAGTGGGAACGAGCAGTACTTC	CASSWGGFRSGSGNEQYF
TRBV7-3	TRBD2	TRBJ2-1	.	TGTGCCAGCAGTCTTTCGACTAGCGGTATTGACAATGAGCAGTTCTTC	CASSLSTSGIDNEQFF
TRBV6-5	.	TRBJ2-7	.	TGTGCCAGCAGTCCGAGCTCCTACGAGCAGTACTTC	CASSPSSYEQYF
TRBV9	.	TRBJ2-7	.	TGTGCCAGCAGCGTAGGGGATCGGGGGACGAGCTCCTACGAGCAGTACTTC	CASSVGDRGTSSYEQYF
TRBV9	.	TRBJ2-3	.	TGTGCCAGCAGCGTTGTTGGGGACAACCGAGATACGCAGTATTTT	CASSVVGDNRDTQYF
TRBV9	.	TRBJ2-2	.	TGTGCCAGCAGCGTAGACCCGACAAGGAACACCGGGGAGCTGTTTTTT	CASSVDPTRNTGELFF
TRBV5-1	TRBD2	TRBJ2-7	.	TGCGCCAGCAGCACCGGACTAGCGGGGTACGAGCAGTACTTC	CASSTGLAGYEQYF
TRBV9	.	TRBJ2-1	.	TGTGCCAGCAGTCCCCCACCGGGCTCCTACAATGAGCAGTTCTTC	CASSPPPGSYNEQFF
TRBV6-4	TRBD1	TRBJ2-2	.	TGTGCCAGCACACCGAGCACAGGGGGCGGAGGCACCGGGGAGCTGTTTTTT	CASTPSTGGGGTGELFF
TRBV4-1	TRBD1	TRBJ2-4	once	TGCGCCAGCAGCCAAGATCAAGGCAGGGGGGCCAAAAACATTCAGTACTTC	CASSQDQGRGAKNIQYF
TRBV5-6	.	TRBJ1-1	.	TGTGCCAGCAGCTACACACCCGGGGAAACTGAAGCTTTCTTT	CASSYTPGETEAFF
TRBV29-1	.	TRBJ2-7	.	TGCAGCGTGGCCGACATCTTATACGAGCAGTACTTC	CSVADILYEQYF
TRBV7-7	.	TRBJ2-2	.	TGTGCCAGCAGCTTAGCCCTAGCGACGAACACCGGGGAGCTGTTTTTT	CASSLALATNTGELFF
TRBV7-3	.	TRBJ1-3	.	TGTGCCAGCAGCCAGGAGGGGACTGGAAACACCATATATTTT	CASSQEGTGNTIYF
TRBV11-3	.	TRBJ2-1	once	TGTGCCAGCAGCCCAACCCCTAGCCAGGTTCCCAAAGAGCAGTTCTTC	CASSPTPSQVPKEQFF
TRBV28	TRBD2	TRBJ2-1	few	TGTGCCAGCAGTCTCGGGACTAGCGGAGAACAGTTCTTC	CASSLGTSGEQFF
TRBV7-8	.	TRBJ2-3	once	TGTGCCACGGTTTACGCGGGCGCTAGCACAGATACGCAGTATTTT	CATVYAGASTDTQYF
TRBV5-6	.	TRBJ1-6	.	TGTGCCAGCAGCTTTGGGGCAGGGATTTCACCCCTCCACTTT	CASSFGAGISPLHF
TRBV11-2	TRBD2	TRBJ2-3	.	TGTGCCAGCAGCTTAGACGGGAGGGCCGCGATAGAGACAGATACGCAGTATTTT	CASSLDGRAAIETDTQYF
TRBV13	.	TRBJ2-2	once	TGTGCCAGCAGCGCAGGGGCGGGGGCAAACACCGGGGAGCTGTTTTTT	CASSAGAGANTGELFF
TRBV5-4	.	TRBJ2-2	.	TGTGCCAGCAGCTTGTACTACGCCGGGATTCCGAGGGAGCTGTTTTTT	CASSLYYAGIPRELFF
TRBV4-3	TRBD2	TRBJ2-3	.	TGCGCCAGCAGCCCCGGGGGAGCGGGGGATACGCAGTATTTT	CASSPGGAGDTQYF
TRBV19	.	TRBJ1-5	.	TGTGCCAGTAGTATAGGACAAATGGCAAATCAGCCCCAGCATTTT	CASSIGQMANQPQHF
TRBV10-2	.	TRBJ1-4	.	TGCGCCAGCAGTGAGACAGGAGCAGCTAATGAAAAACTGTTTTTT	CASSETGAANEKLFF
TRBV7-6	TRBD2	TRBJ2-7	.	TGTGCCAGCAGCTTAGAGGGGAGCGGGAGCTCCTACGAGCAGTACTTC	CASSLEGSGSSYEQYF
TRBV7-6	.	TRBJ2-7	once	TGTGCCAGCAGCTTAGAGGGGCTTTCCGAGCAGTACTTC	CASSLEGLSEQYF
TRBV6-5	.	TRBJ2-3	.	TGTGCCAGCAGAACCGGGTACCCTCCCGGTATGTATTTT	CASRTGYPPGMYF
TRBV19	TRBD1	TRBJ1-1	.	TGTGCCAGTAGTCCAACAGGGGGTTGGGCGGGGGAAGCTTTCTTT	CASSPTGGWAGEAFF
TRBV10-3	.	TRBJ1-1	.	TGTGCCATCAGTGAGTTAACGAAACTGGGACACCCGAACACTGAAGCTTTCTTT	CAISELTKLGHPNTEAFF
TRBV7-9	.	TRBJ2-2	.	TGTGCCAGCAGCCGACAACAGGGATCCGGGGAGCTGTTTTTT	CASSRQQGSGELFF
TRBV5-1	.	TRBJ1-1	few	TGCGCCAGCAGCTTAAGGAGCATGAACACTGAAGCTTTCTTT	CASSLRSMNTEAFF